Below are 17 T cell receptor beta chains sequenced from a single sample in a study of blood T cell repertoires in COVID-19. Using immunoSEQ multiplex PCR, the repertoire was profiled, and TCRdb retains in-frame clones only, with some absent. Of some 120,000 clones detected, 81% appear once; the ten largest clones hold approximately 18%. Sequencing input: peripheral blood. These receptors were collected from a man aged 25-45 years with COVID-19, enrolled during active disease.

The chain employs TRBV30 and TRBJ2-3; unclear D gene. Trimming took off 0 bases at V and 2 bases at J, with 9 bases between the two ends. CDR3 length: 14 residues. The V gene's germline CDR1 is GTSNPN and CDR2 SVGIG (reference sequence). The chain's CDR3 is CAWSVESNTDTQYF. CDR3 nucleotide sequence: TGTGCCTGGAGTGTAGAGTCTAACACAGATACGCAGTATTTT.

The gene calls are TRBV2 and TRBJ1-5; D call uncertain. V was pared by 6 bases and J by 3 bases, with 12 bases between. The CDR3 has 14 residues. The V gene's germline CDR1 is SNHLY and CDR2 FYNNEI. CDR3 sequence reads: CASSRQAANQPQHF. In DNA form, the CDR3 reads TGTGCCAGCAGCCGACAAGCTGCCAATCAGCCCCAGCATTTT.

DNA for the CDR3: TGCGCCAGCAGCTTTGACGCGGTCTCCTACGAGCAGTACTTC. As protein: CASSFDAVSYEQYF. The chain employs TRBV5-1 and TRBJ2-7; D is undetermined. V lost 2 bases, J lost 0 bases, and 9 bases lay in between. The CDR3 is 14 residues long. Looked up from germline, CDR1 is SGHRS and CDR2 is YFSETQ. Full variable domain (outside the CDR3, taken from reference TRBV5-1 and TRBJ2-7): KAGVTQTPRYLIKTRGQQVTLSCSPISGHRSVSWYQQTPGQGLQFLFEYFSETQRNKGNFPGRFSGRQFSNSRSEMNVSTLELGDSALYLCASSFDAVSYEQYFGPGTRLTVT.

CDR3 loop: CASSQAGQGWTGELFF. In DNA form, the CDR3 reads TGTGCCAGCAGCCAAGCGGGACAGGGGTGGACCGGGGAGCTGTTTTTT. The chain employs TRBV14 and TRBJ2-2; 10 bases are shared with TRBD1. With 1 base clipped from V and 5 bases from J, the junction kept 4 bases outside the gene matches. Germline V lookup: CDR1 SGHDN, CDR2 FVKESK. This CDR3 region has 16 residues.

The chain recombines TRBV3-1 (or the pseudogene TRBV3-2) with TRBJ2-5; D might be TRBD2 (7 bases). The CDR3 consists of 15 residues. Germline V gene lookup returns CDR1 LGHDT and CDR2 YNNKEL (reference sequence). Trimming cost V 2 bases and J 1 base, with 11 bases left between them. CDR3 sequence (DNA): TGTGCCAGCAGCCAACTGCGGGGGCCCCAAGAGACCCAGTACTTC. The encoded protein is CASSQLRGPQETQYF.

The chain recombines TRBV12-3 or TRBV12-4 with TRBJ1-2; 7 nucleotides line up with TRBD1. V lost 4 bases and J lost 7; bases outside the gene matches: 3. This CDR3 region has 12 residues. Written as DNA, the CDR3 is TGTGCCAGCAGTTCCTACAGGGGTGGCTACACCTTC. It specifies CASSSYRGGYTF.

The chain carries TRBV19 and TRBJ1-5; no clear D. Germline V CDR1 and CDR2: LNHDA, SQIVND (reference sequence). V lost 3 bases and J 2 bases, leaving 8 bases between the germline ends. CDR3 length equals 14 residues. This CDR3 reads CASSIITGNQPQHF. The CDR3 DNA reads as TGTGCCAGTAGTATTATCACAGGCAATCAGCCCCAGCATTTT.

The CDR3 region has the DNA TGTGCCACCAGCAGAGATCTGGGAGCTGGAAACACCATATATTTT. This encodes CATSRDLGAGNTIYF. V usage is TRBV15 and J usage is TRBJ1-3; no definite D call. The CDR3 runs to 15 residues. Germline V gene lookup returns CDR1 LNHNV and CDR2 YYDKDF (reference sequence). V was trimmed by 0 bases and J by 2 bases, leaving 8 bases between them.

This rearrangement joins TRBV24-1 to TRBJ1-1, with a tentative D call TRBD1 (6 bases). Trimming cost V 1 base and J 6 bases, with 23 bases left between them. The germline CDR1 and CDR2 sequences are KGHDR and SFDVKD. The CDR3 totals 18 residues. In DNA, the CDR3 is TGTGCCACCAGTGATTTCCCGGAGCCGGGACATCAGTGCCCTGAAGCTTTCTTT. This codes for CATSDFPEPGHQCPEAFF.

The rearrangement joins TRBV10-3 to TRBJ2-1, with 9 positions matching TRBD1. Trimming cost V 4 bases and J 8 bases; bases outside gene matches: 12. In germline, CDR1 is ENHRY, CDR2 SYGVKD. The CDR3 loop spans 16 amino acids. The CDR3 protein is CAISVSGTGMLDEQFF. CDR3 nucleotides: TGTGCCATCAGTGTATCCGGGACAGGGATGCTAGATGAGCAGTTCTTC.

In DNA form, the CDR3 reads TGTGCCAGCAGTCTTCAGGGGGAAGGCAATCAGCCCCAGCATTTT. It yields the protein CASSLQGEGNQPQHF. The chain links TRBV6-5 to TRBJ1-5, with 7 bases that match TRBD1. CDR1 MNHEY and CDR2 SVGAGI come from the germline V gene. This CDR3 spans 15 amino acids. V lost 5 bases and J lost 2; bases outside the gene matches: 6.

The V gene is TRBV24-1, the J gene TRBJ1-2; 10 bases are a match to TRBD1. J was trimmed by 8 bases and V by 0 bases; bases with no gene match: 8. Looked up from germline, CDR1 is KGHDR and CDR2 is SFDVKD. This CDR3 is built from 16 residues. Written as DNA, the CDR3 is TGTGCCACCAGTGATTTGCCGGGACAGGGGAAGGGGGGCTACACCTTC. This gives the protein CATSDLPGQGKGGYTF.

V gene TRBV19 combines with J gene TRBJ1-1; D may be TRBD1 (5 bases). The V end was cut by 8 bases, the J end by 3 bases, with 10 bases between. Germline-derived CDR1 and CDR2 are LNHDA and SQIVND (reference sequence). The CDR3 length is 12 residues. CDR3 loop: CASSTGDTEAFF. In DNA form, the CDR3 reads TGTGCCAGTTCGACGGGGGACACTGAAGCTTTCTTT. Supplemented by reference TRBV19 and TRBJ1-1, the full variable domain reads DGGITQSPKYLFRKEGQNVTLSCEQNLNHDAMYWYRQDPGQGLRLIYYSQIVNDFQKGDIAEGYSVSREKKESFPLTVTSAQKNPTAFYLCASSTGDTEAFFGQGTRLTVV.

This clone showed up just a few times. V usage is TRBV18 and J usage is TRBJ1-1, with TRBD1 matching 8 bases. The CDR3 totals 14 residues. Germline loops: CDR1 KGHSH, CDR2 LQKENI. V was pared by 6 bases and J by 4 bases, with 7 bases of the junction left unmatched. This chain's CDR3 is CASSPGGLGTEAFF. Written as DNA, the CDR3 is TGTGCCAGCTCCCCAGGGGGCCTGGGCACTGAAGCTTTCTTT. The variable domain in full, with the rest retrieved from reference TRBV18 and TRBJ1-1, is NAGVMQNPRHLVRRRGQEARLRCSPMKGHSHVYWYRQLPEEGLKFMVYLQKENIIDESGMPKERFSAEFPKEGPSILRIQQVVRGDSAAYFCASSPGGLGTEAFFGQGTRLTVV.

The chain couples TRBV30 to TRBJ1-2, with 7 positions matching TRBD1. J was trimmed by 7 bases and V by 0 bases; bases with no gene match: 8. The germline CDR1 and CDR2 sequences are GTSNPN and SVGIG (reference sequence). The CDR3 spans 14 residues. CDR3 amino acids: CAWSVSRGIAGYTF. DNA for the CDR3: TGTGCCTGGAGTGTAAGCAGGGGGATTGCTGGCTACACCTTC.

This chain joins TRBV6-6 and TRBJ1-5; D ambiguous. Germline CDR1 reads MNHNY; CDR2 reads SVGAGI (reference sequence). Trimming took 6 bases from V and 7 from J, leaving 10 bases between them. The CDR3 is 12 amino acids. CDR3 protein: CASSLDLQPQHF. Written as DNA, the CDR3 is TGTGCCAGCAGCCTCGACTTACAGCCCCAGCATTTT.

The chain is built from TRBV30 and TRBJ1-4; 10 bases are a match to TRBD1. Per germline, CDR1 GTSNPN and CDR2 SVGIG (reference sequence). The V and J ends lost 7 bases and 8 bases, in that order; junction bases with no gene match: 10. CDR3 size: 14 residues. This CDR3 is CALKRQGAREKLFF. The CDR3, as DNA: TGTGCCTTAAAGCGACAGGGGGCCCGCGAAAAACTGTTTTTT. The full variable domain, completed using reference TRBV30 and TRBJ1-4, is SQTIHQWPATLVQPVGSPLSLECTVEGTSNPNLYWYRQAAGRGLQLLFYSVGIGQISSEVPQNLSASRPQDRQFILSSKKLLLSDSGFYLCALKRQGAREKLFFGSGTQLSVL.